This entry describes one T cell receptor beta chain. The sample belongs to a study of CD8 T cells in Susac syndrome. RNA totalling about 0.45 to 1 ug underwent reverse transcription with random hexamers. From the immunoSEQ multiplex PCR reads, TCRdb called clonotypes with MiXCR, one entry per CDR3 protein. The data hold around 140,000 distinct CDR3 sequences, with 95% observed a single time. CDR3 length: 13 amino acids. In germline, CDR1 is DFQATT, CDR2 SNEGSKA (reference sequence). Trimming took 3 bases from V and 1 from J, leaving 9 bases between them. This sequence was found in a human donor with Susac syndrome. The chain employs TRBV20-1 and TRBJ2-5; a weak D match, TRBD2 (5 bases). Material for sequencing was CD4+ T cells from PBMCs. The CDR3 sequence is CSASRGSQETQYF. CDR3 DNA sequence: TGCAGTGCTAGTCGAGGGTCCCAAGAGACCCAGTACTTC.